Following are 29 T cell receptor beta chains from one sample sequenced in a study of identical twins. MiXCR, applied by TCRdb to the 5' RACE reads, yields one record per CDR3 protein. Seen here are 1.5 million to 2 million distinct CDR3 sequences, more than 30% observed once, and the top ten hold more than 0.25%. The sequencing input was cord blood. The source is a newborn girl in good health.

The CDR3 region is CASSMTSGGAINEQFF. CDR3 in DNA: TGTGCCAGCAGCATGACTAGCGGGGGGGCAATTAATGAGCAGTTCTTC. The chain joins TRBV11-2 to TRBJ2-1; 14 bases are a match to TRBD2. Germline assignment: CDR1 SGHAT and CDR2 FQNNGV. Trimming took 5 bases from V and 7 from J; bases not matched to a gene: 7. The CDR3 runs to 16 residues.

The chain employs TRBV12-3 or TRBV12-4 and TRBJ2-5; D is unresolved. The CDR3 loop spans 14 amino acids. The germline V and J ends were trimmed by 3 bases and 5 bases, with 13 bases remaining between them. CDR3 DNA sequence: TGTGCCAGCAGTTTTTCTGGACCTCGGGAGACCCAGTACTTC. Residues: CASSFSGPRETQYF.

The V and J genes are TRBV7-2 and TRBJ1-1; maybe TRBD1 (5 bases). Trimming pared 1 base from V and 0 bases from J, leaving 9 bases between. There are 15 residues in the CDR3. Germline assignment: CDR1 SGHTA and CDR2 FQGNSA. The CDR3 region has the DNA TGTGCCAGCAGCTTAGGGCCGACAGTGAACACTGAAGCTTTCTTT. The encoded protein is CASSLGPTVNTEAFF.

This clonotype has more than one count but fewer than ten. The rearrangement joins TRBV28 to TRBJ2-4, with D unresolved. The better agreement between TRBJ2-7 and the DNA end casts doubt on the J call. CDR3 length: 14 residues. Germline V gene sequence: CDR1 MDHEN, CDR2 SYDVKM. In DNA, the CDR3 is TGTGCCAGCAGTTTGTATAGCTTGGAAGGCGAGCAGTACTTC. Its protein product is CASSLYSLEGEQYF.

The J gene is TRBJ2-1, the V gene TRBV30; a possible D gene is TRBD1 (6 bases). The CDR3 extends over 12 amino acids. Germline CDR1 reads GTSNPN; CDR2 reads SVGIG (reference sequence). Trimming shortened V by 2 bases and J by 12 bases, and 14 bases separated the two germline ends. As DNA, the CDR3 is TGTGCCTGGAGTTCCCAGGGGAGAAGGCAGTTCTTC. This translates into CAWSSQGRRQFF.

J is TRBJ1-2 and V is TRBV20-1; no clear D. The V end lost 5 bases, the J end lost 4 bases, and 11 bases lay between the germline ends. Per germline, CDR1 DFQATT and CDR2 SNEGSKA (reference sequence). The CDR3 extends over 12 amino acids. The chain's CDR3 is CSASSTVYGYTF. The CDR3 coding sequence is TGCAGTGCTTCCTCGACGGTCTATGGCTACACCTTC.

The chain joins TRBV11-3 to TRBJ1-5; 8 bases match TRBD1. The CDR3 is 16 residues long. V dropped 1 base and J dropped 2; count of bases not matched to a gene: 4. Germline V gives CDR1 SGHNT, CDR2 YENEEA. The CDR3 bases are TGTGCCAGCAGCTTAGGGACAGGGTTGGGCAATCAGCCCCAGCATTTT. It specifies CASSLGTGLGNQPQHF.

The rearrangement links TRBV18 to TRBJ2-1; D gene uncertain. Germline CDR1 and CDR2: KGHSH and LQKENI. Trimming left V 7 bases short and J 0 bases short, with 19 bases between. The CDR3 has 17 residues. The CDR3 sequence is CASCSLRSSTSYNEQFF. CDR3 DNA sequence: TGTGCCAGCTGTTCCTTGCGGAGTTCGACCTCCTACAATGAGCAGTTCTTC.

The CDR3 here is CASSVPSPGEQFF. The CDR3 DNA is TGTGCCAGCAGCGTACCCAGCCCGGGTGAGCAGTTCTTC. J is TRBJ2-1 and V is TRBV9; D uncertain. This CDR3 has 13 residues. Trimming took 1 base from V and 9 from J, leaving 11 bases between them. From germline, CDR1 is SGDLS and CDR2 YYNGEE. Supplemented by reference TRBV9 and TRBJ2-1, the full variable domain reads DSGVTQTPKHLITATGQRVTLRCSPRSGDLSVYWYQQSLDQGLQFLIQYYNGEERAKGNILERFSAQQFPDLHSELNLSSLELGDSALYFCASSVPSPGEQFFGPGTRLTVL.

The chain links TRBV2 to TRBJ2-5; TRBD2 might be the D (6 bases). The J call is doubtful: the DNA matches TRBJ2-7 better. The CDR3 is 16 amino acids. Germline CDR1 is SNHLY and CDR2 is FYNNEI. The CDR3 reads CASSEKGTGGDYEQYF. The DNA of the CDR3 is TGTGCCAGCAGTGAAAAAGGGACTGGCGGTGACTACGAGCAGTACTTC.

Only a few counts were recorded for this clonotype. V usage is TRBV7-2 and J usage is TRBJ1-2, with D possibly being TRBD1 (6 bases). This CDR3 comprises 12 residues. Germline CDR1 reads SGHTA; CDR2 reads FQGNSA. V was pared by 6 bases and J by 4 bases, with 9 bases between. The CDR3 here is CASRDSAYGYTF. Here the CDR3 DNA reads TGTGCCAGCAGGGACAGTGCCTATGGCTACACCTTC.

This chain links TRBV3-1 with TRBJ1-1, with unresolved D. Trimming took off 0 bases at V and 6 bases at J, with 8 bases between the two ends. CDR3 length: 13 amino acids. CDR1 is LGHDT, CDR2 YNNKEL, per germline (reference sequence). CDR3 nucleotide sequence: TGTGCCAGCAGCCAAGATGGGTTGGCTGAAGCTTTCTTT. Its protein product is CASSQDGLAEAFF.

The V and J genes are TRBV28 and TRBJ2-2; a possible D gene is TRBD2 (6 bases). V lost 0 bases, J lost 6 bases, and 11 bases lay in between. The CDR3 is made up of 15 amino acids. Germline loops: CDR1 MDHEN, CDR2 SYDVKM. The CDR3 coding sequence is TGTGCCAGCAGTTTATGGCTAGCGAGAGCCGGGGAGCTGTTTTTT. As protein: CASSLWLARAGELFF.

The J gene is TRBJ2-7, the V gene TRBV20-1; the D gene is possibly TRBD1 (5 bases). The CDR3 extends over 14 amino acids. Between the trimmed V and J ends, which lost 1 base and 1 base, there was a span of 11 bases. Germline lookup yields CDR1 DFQATT and CDR2 SNEGSKA (reference sequence). The CDR3 DNA reads as TGCAGTGCTAGAGGGACACATACATCCTACGAGCAGTACTTC. Translation gives CSARGTHTSYEQYF.

The chain carries TRBV12-3 or TRBV12-4 and TRBJ2-3; D might be TRBD2 (6 bases). The CDR3 covers 16 residues. Trimming took off 2 bases at V and 1 base at J, with 13 bases between the two ends. CDR3 nucleotides: TGTGCCAGCAGTTTATTGGCGGGGCCTGGCACAGATACGCAGTATTTT. Protein product: CASSLLAGPGTDTQYF.

The chain links TRBV20-1 to TRBJ2-1; 10 positions agree with TRBD1. The CDR3 sequence is 15 residues long. J lost 4 bases, V lost 5 bases, and 8 bases had no gene match. CDR1 is DFQATT and CDR2 is SNEGSKA in the germline V gene (reference sequence). For the CDR3, the DNA is TGCAGTGCTTTACCCGGGACAGGGGTATACAATGAGCAGTTCTTC. Protein: CSALPGTGVYNEQFF.

Turning to this clonotype: This may come from a read error, since a much larger clone is one base off. DNA of the CDR3: TGTGCCAGCAGCTTACAGTTCAATCAGCCCCAGCATTTT. This encodes CASSLQFNQPQHF. The chain joins TRBV7-6 to TRBJ1-5; no reliable D call. V was trimmed by 2 bases and J by 3 bases, leaving 5 bases between them. CDR3 length equals 13 residues. In germline, CDR1 is SGHVS, CDR2 FNYEAQ.

The V gene is TRBV4-1, the J gene TRBJ2-1; D is possibly TRBD2 (6 bases). Trimming took off 4 bases at V and 4 bases at J, with 14 bases between the two ends. The CDR3 consists of 15 residues. Germline loops: CDR1 MGHRA, CDR2 YSYEKL. CDR3 in DNA: TGCGCCAGCAGCCCGGTCGGGGGTAGATACAATGAGCAGTTCTTC. The encoded protein is CASSPVGGRYNEQFF.

This clonotype was recorded a few times. The V call is TRBV2, the J call TRBJ2-1; 12 bases align to TRBD2. The CDR3 has 14 residues. The germline V gene encodes CDR1 SNHLY and CDR2 FYNNEI. With V trimmed by 6 bases and J by 8 bases, 5 bases remained unmatched. The CDR3 reads CASRRTSGIYEQFF. CDR3 in DNA: TGTGCCAGCAGGAGGACTAGCGGGATCTATGAGCAGTTCTTC.

The rearrangement joins TRBV4-2 to TRBJ2-3; 9 nucleotides agree with TRBD1. The germline CDR1 and CDR2 sequences are LGHNA and YNFKEQ. The CDR3 runs 16 residues. V lost 1 base to trimming and J lost 1 base; unmatched junction nucleotides: 3. The CDR3 is CASSQGGQGRTDTQYF. The CDR3 coding sequence is TGTGCCAGCAGCCAAGGGGGACAGGGACGCACAGATACGCAGTATTTT.

This sequence joins TRBV20-1 and TRBJ2-5; the match to TRBD2 covers 7 bases. J was trimmed by 11 bases and V by 0 bases; bases with no gene match: 18. The CDR3 has 16 residues. The germline gives CDR1 DFQATT, CDR2 SNEGSKA (reference sequence). The CDR3 DNA reads as TGCAGTGCTAGAGATGTGGCGGGAGAAGGCTACAATGGGCAGTACTTC. Its protein product is CSARDVAGEGYNGQYF.

This clonotype has a handful of counts. This clone may be a read error of a much larger clone one base away. The genes are TRBV10-3 and TRBJ2-7; TRBD1 matches at 9 bases. This CDR3 has 14 amino acids. Germline V gene lookup returns CDR1 ENHRY and CDR2 SYGVKD. V lost 4 bases and J lost 3; bases outside the gene matches: 4. CDR3 coding DNA: TGTGCCATCAGTGCGTCGACAGGGGGCTACGAGCAGTACTTC. It encodes CAISASTGGYEQYF.

The chain uses TRBV6-1 and TRBJ2-5, with 9 positions matching TRBD2. Trimming removed 5 bases from V and 11 bases from J; junction bases left unmatched: 12. Germline-derived CDR1 and CDR2 are MNHNS and SASEGT. This CDR3 region has 14 residues. The CDR3 region is CASSRASGDNEQYF. In DNA, the CDR3 is TGTGCCAGCAGTAGGGCTAGCGGGGACAATGAGCAGTACTTC.

The chain combines TRBV20-1 with TRBJ2-7; 7 nucleotides agree with TRBD2. Germline lookup yields CDR1 DFQATT and CDR2 SNEGSKA (reference sequence). This CDR3 region has 14 residues. The junction had 7 bases not matched to a gene; V was cut back by 3 bases and J by 2 bases. CDR3 nucleotide sequence: TGCAGTGCTAGCGGGAGGCGGACTACCTACGAGCAGTACTTC. This gives the protein CSASGRRTTYEQYF.

The chain joins TRBV6-5 to TRBJ1-6, with D uncertain. Germline values: CDR1 MNHEY, CDR2 SVGAGI. Trimming removed 0 bases at V and 9 bases at J, with 12 bases between. CDR3 length: 15 residues. In DNA form, the CDR3 reads TGTGCCAGCAGTTACTCGAAGGGTTTGGGTTCACCCCTCCACTTT. Its translation is CASSYSKGLGSPLHF.

This clonotype was counted between two and nine times. The V call is TRBV29-1, the J call TRBJ1-5; 7 nucleotides line up with TRBD1. Germline lookup yields CDR1 SQVTM and CDR2 ANQGSEA. The CDR3 is 13 amino acids. The junction had 3 bases not matched to a gene; V was cut back by 5 bases and J by 2 bases. The CDR3 sequence is CSVHTGGNQPQHF. The CDR3 nucleotides are TGCAGCGTTCATACAGGGGGCAATCAGCCCCAGCATTTT.

The chain couples TRBV21-1 to TRBJ2-7; the table assigns TRBD2, which was not confirmed against the DNA. TRBV21-1 is deemed a pseudogene. The CDR3 has 16 amino acids. CDR3 sequence reads: CASSKPSGTFFNEQYF. In nucleotides, the CDR3 is TGTGCCAGCAGCAAACCATCCGGGACTTTCTTTAACGAGCAGTACTTC.

A few counts support this clonotype. The rearrangement joins TRBV20-1 to TRBJ1-4; D unclear. This CDR3 region has 14 residues. The V end was cut by 3 bases, the J end by 6 bases, with 14 bases between. CDR1 and CDR2 (germline): DFQATT, SNEGSKA (reference sequence). CDR3 DNA: TGCAGTGCTAGGACGGGCGGGAATGATGAAAAACTGTTTTTT. This gives the protein CSARTGGNDEKLFF.

This clonotype was observed a handful of times. The CDR3 DNA reads TGTGCCAGCAGTTGGCCGGGGCCGGAGGAGACCCAGTACTTC. Protein: CASSWPGPEETQYF. V usage is TRBV7-8 and J usage is TRBJ2-5; tentatively, D is TRBD1 or TRBD2 (5 bases each). Trimming cost V 6 bases and J 5 bases, with 16 bases left between them. The CDR3 is made up of 14 amino acids. The V gene's germline CDR1 is SGHVS and CDR2 FQNEAQ.